This is a list of T cell receptor beta chains from one sample in a study of blood T cells in healthy people across ages. TCRdb re-derived calls from the 5' RACE reads in MiXCR, one entry per CDR3 protein. The sample shows about 1.6 million distinct CDR3 sequences, around 35% of them seen only once. Sequenced input: blood. The source of these receptors is a woman in her thirties in good health. Both conserved end residues are part of each CDR3. A D gene is named only where the DNA matches it firmly. Only part of the rows carry a size: once, few, many, or a class if the clone is expanded.

d_call,v_call,j_call,cdr3_length,clone_size,cdr3_aa,cdr3_nt
TRBD2,TRBV20-1,TRBJ2-5,18,few,CSARDFFTSSGGQETQYF,TGCAGTGCTAGAGATTTTTTCACTTCTAGCGGGGGGCAAGAGACCCAGTACTTC
NA,TRBV6-1,TRBJ2-7,14,NA,CASSEAGAFYEQYF,TGTGCCAGCAGTGAAGCCGGGGCCTTCTACGAGCAGTACTTC
NA,TRBV7-9,TRBJ2-3,15,few,CASSHLTPRTDTQYF,TGTGCCAGCAGCCACCTCACCCCGCGGACAGATACGCAGTATTTT
TRBD2,TRBV5-1,TRBJ2-5,13,NA,CATKRGAEVTQYF,TGCGCCACCAAGCGGGGGGCAGAAGTGACCCAGTACTTC
TRBD1,TRBV7-2,TRBJ2-7,15,many,CASSGWTGETYEQYF,TGTGCCAGCAGCGGCTGGACAGGGGAGACCTACGAGCAGTACTTC
NA,TRBV15,TRBJ2-3,14,few,CATKSASGTDTQYF,TGTGCCACCAAATCGGCATCCGGCACAGATACGCAGTATTTT
NA,TRBV20-1,TRBJ1-5,13,NA,CSARVGDNQPQHF,TGCAGTGCTAGAGTCGGGGACAATCAGCCCCAGCATTTT
TRBD1,TRBV2,TRBJ1-2,17,few,CASSKEGQVRANYGYTF,TGTGCCAGCAGTAAGGAGGGACAGGTGCGAGCTAACTATGGCTACACCTTC
TRBD2,TRBV7-2,TRBJ2-3,15,few,CASSPSAGATDTQYF,TGTGCCAGCAGCCCCTCAGCGGGGGCCACAGATACGCAGTATTTT
NA,TRBV7-9,TRBJ2-7,15,few,CASSPAPRRGREQYF,TGTGCCAGCAGCCCAGCCCCAAGGCGGGGCCGGGAGCAGTACTTC
TRBD2,TRBV27,TRBJ2-3,21,few,CASSTFGGRGGPLTSTDTQYF,TGTGCCAGCAGCACCTTTGGGGGCCGGGGGGGGCCCTTAACGTCAACAGATACGCAGTATTTT
NA,TRBV24-1,TRBJ2-7,14,NA,CATSPSGVTYEQYF,TGTGCCACCAGCCCCTCCGGGGTCACCTACGAGCAGTACTTC
TRBD1,TRBV15,TRBJ2-2,14,few,CATSRTGDTGELFF,TGTGCCACCAGCAGGACAGGGGACACCGGGGAGCTGTTTTTT
TRBD2,TRBV9,TRBJ2-5,17,NA,CASSVETSGFLQETQYF,TGTGCCAGCAGCGTCGAGACTAGCGGGTTCCTTCAAGAGACCCAGTACTTC
TRBD2,TRBV20-1,TRBJ2-7,18,NA,CSAASPGLAGKRNYEQYF,TGCAGTGCTGCGTCACCAGGACTAGCGGGTAAAAGGAACTACGAGCAGTACTTC
TRBD2,TRBV20-1,TRBJ2-7,15,NA,CSARDLGSGNNEQYF,TGCAGTGCTAGAGATCTGGGTAGCGGGAATAATGAGCAGTACTTC
NA,TRBV6-1,TRBJ2-7,15,few,CASSTRRTLSYEQYF,TGTGCCAGCAGTACACGCAGGACTCTTTCCTACGAGCAGTACTTC
NA,TRBV25-1,TRBJ1-5,13,few,CASSEYTPWPQHF,TGTGCCAGCAGTGAATATACCCCATGGCCCCAGCATTTT
TRBD1,TRBV4-1,TRBJ1-1,15,few,CASSMTGSGKTEAFF,TGCGCCAGCAGCATGACAGGGTCGGGGAAAACTGAAGCTTTCTTT
TRBD1,TRBV27,TRBJ1-5,16,once,CASSPLIRQGGQPQHF,TGTGCCAGCAGTCCTCTAATAAGACAGGGAGGCCAGCCCCAGCATTTT
NA,TRBV6-1,TRBJ2-7,15,NA,CASSDRQGLSYEQYF,TGTGCCAGCAGTGATAGGCAGGGGTTGTCCTACGAGCAGTACTTC
NA,TRBV25-1,TRBJ2-5,15,NA,CASSGGGQTRETQYF,TGTGCCAGCAGTGGGGGGGGACAGACGCGGGAGACCCAGTACTTC
TRBD1,TRBV6-1,TRBJ1-2,16,NA,CASSEAGAEGARGYTF,TGTGCCAGCAGTGAAGCGGGGGCTGAGGGGGCGCGAGGCTACACCTTC
NA,TRBV15,TRBJ2-1,15,few,CATSRELLLVVEQFF,TGTGCCACCAGCAGAGAACTGCTCCTAGTTGTTGAGCAGTTCTTC
TRBD1,TRBV10-3,TRBJ2-1,16,many,CAISGSETGGRNEQFF,TGTGCCATCAGTGGCAGCGAGACAGGGGGTCGCAATGAGCAGTTCTTC
NA,TRBV6-1,TRBJ2-5,16,NA,CASSEPRDTSIYEQYF,TGTGCCAGCAGTGAACCGCGGGACACTAGTATCTATGAGCAGTACTTC
NA,TRBV27,TRBJ2-1,12,many,CASSTGANEQFF,TGTGCCAGCAGTACTGGGGCAAATGAGCAGTTCTTC
TRBD1,TRBV15,TRBJ1-2,15,many,CATSRGVATGVGYTF,TGTGCCACCAGCAGAGGAGTGGCGACAGGGGTCGGCTACACCTTC
NA,TRBV11-2,TRBJ2-3,15,many,CASSLGASGWDTQYF,TGTGCCAGCAGCTTAGGGGCCTCGGGATGGGATACGCAGTATTTT
TRBD1,TRBV5-5,TRBJ1-2,16,NA,CASSYTGTVANYGYTF,TGTGCCAGCAGCTATACCGGGACAGTCGCTAACTATGGCTACACCTTC
TRBD2,TRBV27,TRBJ2-7,13,NA,CASRREGVYEQYF,TGTGCCAGCAGACGGGAGGGCGTCTACGAGCAGTACTTC
TRBD1,TRBV10-3,TRBJ1-5,14,NA,CAISTGGDGQPQHF,TGTGCCATCAGTACAGGGGGAGACGGTCAGCCCCAGCATTTT
TRBD1,TRBV20-1,TRBJ1-4,13,few,CSAPGQGNEKLFF,TGCAGTGCTCCGGGACAGGGAAATGAAAAACTGTTTTTT
NA,TRBV7-9,TRBJ2-1,12,NA,CASRSPIDEQFF,TGTGCCAGCAGGTCCCCTATAGATGAGCAGTTCTTC
NA,TRBV3-1,TRBJ2-1,13,many,CASSQNLQGEQFF,TGTGCCAGCAGCCAGAATCTCCAGGGTGAGCAGTTCTTC
TRBD2,TRBV7-9,TRBJ2-1,17,few,CASSFQRSVAGVNEQFF,TGTGCCAGCAGCTTCCAGAGGTCGGTAGCGGGAGTCAATGAGCAGTTCTTC
NA,TRBV12-3/TRBV12-4,TRBJ1-2,14,few,CASTLAGTFPGYTF,TGTGCCAGCACCCTAGCAGGGACCTTTCCGGGCTACACCTTC
NA,TRBV29-1,TRBJ2-1,13,few,CSVLRTAYNEQFF,TGCAGCGTCCTAAGGACAGCCTACAATGAGCAGTTCTTC
NA,TRBV6-2/TRBV6-3,TRBJ1-1,13,few,CATSVNVNTEAFF,TGTGCCACCTCGGTAAACGTGAACACTGAAGCTTTCTTT
NA,TRBV5-1,TRBJ2-1,14,NA,CASSLALAQDEQFF,TGCGCCAGCAGCTTGGCGCTAGCTCAGGATGAGCAGTTCTTC
NA,TRBV6-1,TRBJ2-5,13,NA,CAGSVQIQETQYF,TGTGCCGGCAGTGTACAGATACAAGAGACCCAGTACTTC
TRBD1,TRBV7-9,TRBJ2-7,15,NA,CASSEPRDRGHEQYF,TGTGCCAGCAGCGAACCCCGGGACAGGGGTCACGAGCAGTACTTC
NA,TRBV4-1,TRBJ2-1,12,few,CASSQGPAEQFF,TGCGCCAGCAGCCAAGGACCAGCCGAGCAGTTCTTC
TRBD1,TRBV29-1,TRBJ1-2,13,once,CSTGQGTDYSYTF,TGCAGCACCGGACAGGGGACCGACTATAGCTACACCTTC
TRBD2,TRBV27,TRBJ2-1,16,NA,CASSPILAGGPGEQFF,TGTGCCAGCAGCCCTATATTAGCGGGAGGGCCGGGTGAGCAGTTCTTC
NA,TRBV7-9,TRBJ1-2,13,few,CASCGLSLYGYTF,TGTGCCAGCTGCGGACTGAGTCTCTATGGCTACACCTTC
NA,TRBV20-1,TRBJ2-1,16,few,CSASTSGASSYNEQFF,TGCAGTGCTAGCACCTCAGGGGCGAGCTCCTACAATGAGCAGTTCTTC
TRBD1,TRBV4-1,TRBJ2-7,15,NA,CASRATGGETYEQYF,TGCGCCAGCAGGGCAACAGGGGGCGAAACCTACGAGCAGTACTTC
TRBD2,TRBV28,TRBJ2-7,15,NA,CASSLSTSGAYEQYF,TGTGCCAGCAGTTTATCTACTAGCGGAGCCTACGAGCAGTACTTC
NA,TRBV4-1,TRBJ2-2,16,NA,CASSQDGRSNTGELFF,TGCGCCAGCAGCCAAGATGGCAGGTCGAACACCGGGGAGCTGTTTTTT
NA,TRBV20-1,TRBJ2-7,14,NA,CSTRVSGTYYEQYF,TGCAGTACTAGAGTTTCCGGGACGTACTACGAGCAGTACTTC